The 18 T cell receptor beta chains in this list originate from one sample, sequenced in a study of neurological immune-mediated disorders. TCRdb re-called the 5' RACE reads through MiXCR, storing one row per CDR3 protein. The table includes fewer than 85,000 distinct CDR3 sequences, roughly 15% detected once. The sequenced sample consisted of PBMCs. The receptors come from a middle-aged woman in good health.

CDR3 DNA: TGTGCCAGCAGTTATGGTTTAGGAGAGACCCAGTACTTC. This encodes CASSYGLGETQYF. The chain couples TRBV6-2 or TRBV6-3 to TRBJ2-5, with no clear D. This CDR3 has 13 amino acids. V shed 3 bases and J shed 4 bases, with 9 bases lying between them. Germline CDR1 and CDR2: MNHEY and SVGEGT.

This clonotype was recorded a few times. The chain employs TRBV20-1 and TRBJ2-3; 7 bases match TRBD2. The CDR3 runs 12 residues. Germline lookup yields CDR1 DFQATT and CDR2 SNEGSKA (reference sequence). The ends lost 6 bases at V and 6 bases at J; junction bases unmatched: 6. This CDR3 reads CSAPASGDTQYF. CDR3 bases: TGCAGTGCACCCGCTAGCGGCGATACGCAGTATTTT.

This clonotype was observed at least ten times. This chain joins TRBV6-2 or TRBV6-3 and TRBJ1-5; a weak D match, TRBD1 (6 bases). Deletions cut 7 bases from V and 2 bases from J, with 12 bases between. CDR1 MNHEY and CDR2 SVGEGT come from the germline V gene. The CDR3 extends over 14 amino acids. In DNA, the CDR3 is TGTGCCAGCACCCGAGGACAGTGCAATCAGCCCCAGCATTTT. Translation: CASTRGQCNQPQHF.

This clonotype occurred many times. V gene TRBV5-1 combines with J gene TRBJ2-5, with 9 bases matching TRBD1. The J segment lost 5 bases and the V segment lost 6 bases, leaving 5 bases of the junction unmatched. The CDR3 has 13 amino acids. The germline gives CDR1 SGHRS, CDR2 YFSETQ. CDR3 in amino acids: CASIDRGRETQYF. CDR3 DNA sequence: TGCGCCAGCATCGACAGGGGGAGGGAGACCCAGTACTTC.

This clonotype was counted a few times. This chain links TRBV5-5 with TRBJ1-3, with D hard to call. V was shortened by 0 bases and J by 0 bases, with 7 bases between the two germline ends. Per germline, CDR1 SGHKS and CDR2 YYEKEE (reference sequence). The CDR3 runs 15 residues. CDR3 in amino acids: CASSLDSGSGNTIYF. CDR3 DNA sequence: TGTGCCAGCAGCTTGGATTCGGGCTCTGGAAACACCATATATTTT.

This clonotype was seen many times. The chain has TRBV18 and TRBJ2-4; D may be TRBD2 (5 bases). CDR3 length: 13 residues. CDR1 KGHSH and CDR2 LQKENI come from the germline V gene. Trimming pared 8 bases from V and 9 bases from J, leaving 17 bases between. CDR3 sequence reads: CASRESSLGIQYF. DNA for the CDR3: TGTGCCAGCAGGGAGAGCAGCCTGGGCATTCAGTACTTC.

This clonotype was counted many times. The chain couples TRBV7-8 to TRBJ1-1; D is ambiguous. Trimming took off 5 bases at V and 5 bases at J, with 6 bases between the two ends. The CDR3 has 11 residues. Germline values: CDR1 SGHVS, CDR2 FQNEAQ. The CDR3 nucleotides read TGTGCCAGCAGCGGCCGAACTGAAGCTTTCTTT. Encoded protein: CASSGRTEAFF.

This clonotype was observed many times. The chain has TRBV20-1 and TRBJ2-3; no clear D. The length of the CDR3 is 15 residues. The germline V gene encodes CDR1 DFQATT and CDR2 SNEGSKA (reference sequence). V lost 0 bases and J 2 bases, leaving 12 bases between the germline ends. The DNA for the CDR3 is TGCAGTGCTAGAGATCTTGGCACAAACACAGATACGCAGTATTTT. This codes for CSARDLGTNTDTQYF.

Ten or more counts support this clonotype. The genes are TRBV15 and TRBJ2-2; a weak D match, TRBD1 (5 bases). Looked up from germline, CDR1 is LNHNV and CDR2 is YYDKDF (reference sequence). V was trimmed by 0 bases and J by 6 bases, leaving 14 bases between them. The CDR3 runs 16 residues. The CDR3 DNA reads as TGTGCCACCAGCAGAGACGGCGAAGGGGCACCCGGGGAGCTGTTTTTT. Its translation is CATSRDGEGAPGELFF.

The CDR3 region is CANSPGLAGDTQYF. The DNA for the CDR3 is TGTGCCAATAGTCCCGGACTAGCGGGGGATACGCAGTATTTT. This chain uses TRBV7-3 with TRBJ2-3, with 12 bases aligning to TRBD2. This CDR3 contains 14 residues. Germline V CDR1 and CDR2: SGHTA, FQGTGA. V lost 10 bases and J lost 6; bases outside the gene matches: 8.

The chain has TRBV12-3 or TRBV12-4 and TRBJ2-1; 7 positions agree with TRBD1. V lost 5 bases and J lost 7; bases outside the gene matches: 8. The CDR3 runs to 14 residues. The DNA of the CDR3 is TGTGCCAGCAGTCCGGAGGACAGGAGAAATGAGCAGTTCTTC. The encoded protein is CASSPEDRRNEQFF.

This clonotype was detected ten times or more. The chain has TRBV4-3 and TRBJ2-3; no reliable D call. V gave up 0 bases and J gave up 9 bases, with 13 bases separating them. The CDR3 is 14 residues long. Germline V CDR1 and CDR2: LGHNA, YSLEER. DNA for the CDR3: TGCGCCAGCAGCCAAGAATACACCTCCCGGACGCAGTATTTT. It specifies CASSQEYTSRTQYF.

Many counts were recorded for this clonotype. V is TRBV3-1 and J is TRBJ1-2; D might be TRBD1 (6 bases). The CDR3 is 14 residues long. CDR1 is LGHDT, CDR2 YNNKEL, per germline (reference sequence). The V end was cut by 4 bases, the J end by 7 bases, with 16 bases between. CDR3 residues: CASSRNGEGVGYTF. CDR3 DNA: TGTGCCAGCAGCCGTAACGGTGAGGGGGTTGGCTACACCTTC.

In this sample, this clonotype turned up many times. The chain joins TRBV5-1 to TRBJ2-2; 9 nucleotides agree with TRBD2. The trim removed 2 bases at V and 1 base at J, leaving 3 bases unmatched. This CDR3 spans 16 amino acids. In germline, CDR1 is SGHRS, CDR2 YFSETQ. The CDR3 DNA is TGCGCCAGCAGCTTACGGACTAGCGTGAACACCGGGGAGCTGTTTTTT. This sequence encodes CASSLRTSVNTGELFF.

This clonotype was picked up many times. The chain is built from TRBV5-5 and TRBJ1-1; D is undetermined. Between the trimmed V and J ends, which lost 0 bases and 0 bases, there was a span of 9 bases. This CDR3 has 15 amino acids. Germline lookup yields CDR1 SGHKS and CDR2 YYEKEE (reference sequence). The CDR3 sequence is CASSLGGYMNTEAFF. Written as DNA, the CDR3 is TGTGCCAGCAGCTTGGGCGGTTACATGAACACTGAAGCTTTCTTT.

The genes are TRBV9 and TRBJ2-7; TRBD2 matches at 10 bases. The length of the CDR3 is 16 residues. Germline-derived CDR1 and CDR2 are SGDLS and YYNGEE. Trimming cost V 1 base and J 7 bases; bases outside gene matches: 11. The CDR3, as DNA: TGTGCCAGCAGCGTAACTAGCGGGGCGAACTACAATGAGCAGTACGTC. Its protein is CASSVTSGANYNEQYV.

This clonotype was detected many times. This chain connects TRBV24-1 to TRBJ2-1, with D tentatively TRBD2 (5 bases). V was trimmed by 3 bases and J by 4 bases, leaving 15 bases between them. The CDR3 contains 16 residues. Germline V CDR1 and CDR2: KGHDR, SFDVKD. CDR3 sequence (DNA): TGTGCCACCAGTGATGGCGGGTTCTCCGTTTACAATGAGCAGTTCTTC. This translates into CATSDGGFSVYNEQFF.

This clonotype has ten or more counts. The chain combines TRBV11-2 with TRBJ2-4; 7 bases map to TRBD2. The germline gives CDR1 SGHAT, CDR2 FQNNGV. The CDR3 is made up of 14 amino acids. Losses at the gene ends were 2 bases for V and 3 bases for J; bases not matched to a gene: 1. CDR3 amino acids: CASSLWEGKNIQYF. The CDR3 region has the DNA TGTGCCAGCAGCTTATGGGAGGGCAAAAACATTCAGTACTTC.